These 11 T cell receptor beta chains were sequenced from one sample in a study of shared clonotypes between healthy human individuals. Some clones are missing from TCRdb's copy, which holds only in-frame ones; the method was immunoSEQ multiplex PCR. Among some 2,000,000 clones listed, approximately 95% were seen once. Sequenced input: naive CD4+ T cells sorted from blood. Subset of the sample: CD45RA+ positively selected. The receptor set was obtained from a young man in good health.

The rearrangement links TRBV7-6 to TRBJ2-3; 8 positions agree with TRBD2. Germline lookup yields CDR1 SGHVS and CDR2 FNYEAQ. CDR3 length: 15 residues. J lost 1 base, V lost 3 bases, and 3 bases had no gene match. The CDR3 loop is CASSFLGGGTDTQYF. CDR3 DNA: TGTGCCAGCAGCTTTCTCGGGGGGGGCACAGATACGCAGTATTTT.

This clone was seen only once. The chain uses TRBV11-2 and TRBJ2-7; 11 bases map to TRBD1. The CDR3 runs to 15 residues. The junction had 3 bases not matched to a gene; V was cut back by 2 bases and J by 3 bases. Germline CDR1 reads SGHAT; CDR2 reads FQNNGV. CDR3 region: CASSLRDRGDYEQYF. DNA for the CDR3: TGTGCCAGCAGCTTACGGGACAGGGGGGACTACGAGCAGTACTTC.

In the case of this clone: Within the sample, other DNA sequences also encode this same CDR3. V gene TRBV25-1 combines with J gene TRBJ2-1; D uncertain. This CDR3 has 11 residues. Trimming took 0 bases from V and 6 from J, leaving 0 bases between them. Germline CDR1 MGHDK, CDR2 SYGVNS. This CDR3 reads CASSEYNEQFF. DNA for the CDR3: TGTGCCAGCAGTGAATACAATGAGCAGTTCTTC.

The chain carries TRBV27 and TRBJ2-7; no reliable D call. Germline lookup yields CDR1 MNHEY and CDR2 SMNVEV (reference sequence). Trimming took off 5 bases at V and 2 bases at J, with 16 bases between the two ends. The CDR3 covers 15 residues. The CDR3 region has the DNA TGTGCCAGCAGTCGGGCGTTGGTCGATGCCTACGAGCAGTACTTC. Translated, it gives CASSRALVDAYEQYF.

The chain has TRBV7-2 and TRBJ1-1, with D possibly TRBD1 on 6 matching bases. V was clipped by 5 bases and J by 7 bases, with 20 bases between them. Germline V lookup: CDR1 SGHTA, CDR2 FQGNSA. The length of the CDR3 is 15 residues. CDR3: CASSPQPGGAREAFF. CDR3 bases: TGTGCCAGCAGCCCACAACCCGGGGGGGCGCGTGAAGCTTTCTTT. Together with reference TRBV7-2 and TRBJ1-1, the CDR3 gives the full variable domain: GAGVSQSPSNKVTEKGKDVELRCDPISGHTALYWYRQSLGQGLEFLIYFQGNSAPDKSGLPSDRFSAERTGGSVSTLTIQRTQQEDSAVYLCASSPQPGGAREAFFGQGTRLTVV.

V gene TRBV2 combines with J gene TRBJ2-4; D is tentatively TRBD1 or TRBD2 (6 bases each). The V gene's germline CDR1 is SNHLY and CDR2 FYNNEI. Deletions cut 4 bases from V and 16 bases from J, with 17 bases between. The CDR3 is 12 residues long. Here the CDR3 reads CASSVRGPDSYF. CDR3 sequence (DNA): TGTGCCAGCAGTGTTCGGGGGCCAGATAGTTACTTC.

The J gene is TRBJ2-2, the V gene TRBV18, with D perhaps matching TRBD1 (6 bases). Per germline, CDR1 KGHSH and CDR2 LQKENI. V dropped 3 bases and J dropped 4 bases, with 12 bases sitting between them. The CDR3 loop spans 15 amino acids. The CDR3 nucleotides read TGTGCCAGCTCACCGTTAACAGGGCTCACCGGGGAGCTGTTTTTT. This gives the protein CASSPLTGLTGELFF.

The V call is TRBV5-6, the J call TRBJ2-3; weak D call: TRBD2 (6 bases). Trimming removed 4 bases at V and 6 bases at J, with 12 bases between. Germline V gene lookup returns CDR1 SGHDT and CDR2 YYEEEE. The CDR3 has 13 amino acids. The CDR3 nucleotides are TGTGCCAGCAGCAAAACTAGCTTTGATACGCAGTATTTT. Translation: CASSKTSFDTQYF.

The chain recombines TRBV7-9 with TRBJ1-2, with D maybe TRBD1 (6 bases). Germline lookup yields CDR1 SEHNR and CDR2 FQNEAQ (reference sequence). The CDR3 consists of 15 residues. V was cut by 1 base and J by 3 bases, with 12 bases left in between. The CDR3 bases are TGTGCCAGCAGCTTAGGCGCAGGGGTTGACTATGGCTACACCTTC. This codes for CASSLGAGVDYGYTF.

DNA for the CDR3: TGTGCCAGCAGGGGACTAGCGGGGGTCCAAGAGACCCAGTACTTC. Amino acid sequence: CASRGLAGVQETQYF. J is TRBJ2-5 and V is TRBV27, with TRBD2 matching 14 bases. The CDR3 extends over 15 amino acids. The V gene end was trimmed by 6 bases and the J gene end by 1 base; junction bases not matched to a gene: 1. Germline V gene data show CDR1 as MNHEY and CDR2 as SMNVEV (reference sequence).

The genes are TRBV18 and TRBJ2-4; perhaps TRBD2 as D (5 bases). The germline gives CDR1 KGHSH, CDR2 LQKENI. V gave up 0 bases and J gave up 8 bases, with 20 bases separating them. The CDR3 is 17 amino acids. The CDR3 loop is CASSPPAAEAGGDIQYF. The CDR3, as DNA: TGTGCCAGCTCACCACCGGCGGCGGAGGCTGGTGGGGACATTCAGTACTTC.